This T cell receptor beta chain originates from a study of control samples from healthy donors and cancer patients (dated by TCRdb to 2020 to 2021). This clone showed up just a few times. No cognate antigen has been identified for it. No quality values exist for individual bases; no much larger clone is one base distant. The germline V gene (reference sequence) sets CDR1 to SEHNR and CDR2 to FQNEAQ. The CDR3 holds 17 amino acids from the cysteine to the phenylalanine. Here the CDR3 DNA is all that survives: 51 bases in frame from base 1. V was cut back by 2 bases and J by 0 bases, leaving a gap of 14 bases between them. Library method: the immunoSEQ multiplex PCR assay. The clones in this table, taken by TCRdb from immuneACCESS, are in-frame only. Not every clone is retained; where verified, under half of the shortfall comes from an unresolved V gene, and the cause of the rest is unknown. For this sample the table gives some 120,000 clones, of which about 90% were detected only once. Of the sample, under 2% falls within the top ten clones.

Sample: blood. The clonotype comes from a man between 18 and 29 years old in good health. This chain joins TRBV7-9 to TRBJ2-1; no D gene call is confident. At the DNA level, the sequence is TGTGCCAGCAGCTTATCAGAAGGGCCGAGCTCCTACAATGAGCAGTTCTTC. Its protein reads: CASSLSEGPSSYNEQFF.